This is a list of T cell receptor beta chains from one sample in a study of blood T cell repertoires in COVID-19. The table came from immunoSEQ multiplex PCR; TCRdb's copy has only in-frame clones and leaves some out. The table includes approximately 140,000 clones, approximately 84% detected once. Material: peripheral blood. Receptor source: a woman aged 80 or over with acute or convalescent COVID-19. Each CDR3 is given with its conserved first and last residue. Each record gives: V gene, clone size, J gene, D gene, CDR3 protein, CDR3 DNA. The D gene is left open where the match is weak. Size is stated for part of the rows, as once, few or many counts, or as a class when the clone is expanded.

>TRBV9|.|TRBJ2-5|TRBD1
CASSVGGTGVSETQYF
TGTGCCAGCAGCGTAGGAGGGACAGGGGTATCAGAGACCCAGTACTTC
>TRBV28|.|TRBJ1-5|.
CASRLGRNQPQHF
TGTGCCAGCCGTTTGGGGCGCAATCAGCCCCAGCATTTT
>TRBV5-1|once|TRBJ2-1|.
CASSTVLSNEQFF
TGCGCCAGCAGCACCGTACTAAGCAATGAGCAGTTCTTC
>TRBV19|.|TRBJ1-1|TRBD1
CASRPGQAAVSEAFF
TGTGCCAGTAGACCTGGACAGGCAGCTGTCTCTGAAGCTTTCTTT
>TRBV30|.|TRBJ1-2|.
CAWSVRGVSYGYTF
TGTGCCTGGAGTGTGCGCGGGGTTAGCTATGGCTACACCTTC
>TRBV2|.|TRBJ2-1|.
CASSWRLMNNEQFF
TGTGCCAGCTCGTGGAGGTTAATGAACAATGAGCAGTTCTTC
>TRBV10-3|.|TRBJ2-1|.
CAISDSRYNEQFF
TGTGCCATCAGTGACAGTCGCTACAATGAGCAGTTCTTC
>TRBV7-9|.|TRBJ1-1|.
CASSPPGNTEAFF
TGTGCCAGCAGCCCTCCAGGGAACACTGAAGCTTTCTTT
>TRBV7-8|few|TRBJ1-3|.
CASSLAMQSAGNTIYF
TGTGCCAGCAGCTTAGCAATGCAGAGCGCTGGAAACACCATATATTTT
>TRBV6-5|.|TRBJ2-5|TRBD2
CASRREGQTQETQYF
TGTGCCAGCAGGCGGGAGGGACAGACTCAAGAGACCCAGTACTTC
>TRBV5-4|.|TRBJ2-7|TRBD2
CASNLAGTPSEQYF
TGTGCCAGCAACCTAGCGGGAACTCCTAGCGAGCAGTACTTC
>TRBV3-1/TRBV3-2|.|TRBJ2-7|.
CASSQGPNEQYF
TGTGCCAGCAGCCAAGGTCCAAACGAGCAGTACTTC
>TRBV7-2|few|TRBJ2-3|TRBD2
CASSFDPLAGWEPDTQYF
TGTGCCAGCAGCTTTGACCCCCTAGCGGGATGGGAGCCAGATACGCAGTATTTT
>TRBV5-6|.|TRBJ2-1|.
CASSLSVTSGSNEQFF
TGTGCCAGCAGCTTGTCCGTGACTAGTGGCAGCAATGAGCAGTTCTTC
>TRBV7-8|.|TRBJ1-4|.
CASSRAIEGEKLFF
TGTGCCAGCAGCCGAGCCATAGAGGGTGAAAAACTGTTTTTT
>TRBV7-8|.|TRBJ1-5|.
CASSLVANQPQHF
TGTGCCAGCAGCTTAGTAGCCAATCAGCCCCAGCATTTT
>TRBV7-2|.|TRBJ1-5|.
CASSYSNRNQPQHF
TGTGCCAGCAGCTATAGCAACCGCAATCAGCCCCAGCATTTT
>TRBV7-6|.|TRBJ2-2|.
CASSPRTVPGELFF
TGTGCCAGCAGCCCACGGACAGTCCCCGGGGAGCTGTTTTTT
>TRBV6-4|.|TRBJ1-1|TRBD1
CASTTGQGRGEAFF
TGTGCCAGCACTACGGGACAGGGGCGTGGTGAAGCTTTCTTT
>TRBV19|.|TRBJ2-7|.
CASSIGAAGVTGEQYF
TGTGCCAGTAGTATAGGTGCGGCAGGGGTAACAGGCGAGCAGTACTTC
>TRBV11-3|.|TRBJ2-5|TRBD2
CASSEGTTSDVETQYF
TGTGCCAGCAGCGAGGGGACGACTAGCGATGTGGAGACCCAGTACTTC
>TRBV7-9|.|TRBJ2-1|TRBD2
CASTTQRAWREGNEQFF
TGTGCCAGCACCACTCAACGGGCATGGCGGGAGGGGAATGAGCAGTTCTTC
>TRBV5-4|.|TRBJ1-1|.
CASSSYKTEAFF
TGTGCCAGCAGCTCGTACAAGACTGAAGCTTTCTTT
>TRBV5-6|.|TRBJ1-2|.
CASTIFPAGTNYGYTF
TGTGCCAGCACCATTTTCCCAGCAGGGACTAACTATGGCTACACCTTC
>TRBV12-3/TRBV12-4|.|TRBJ2-4|.
CASSLTGRNIQYF
TGTGCCAGCAGTTTAACAGGCCGTAACATTCAGTACTTC
>TRBV9|few|TRBJ2-7|.
CASSVSGMVGEQYF
TGTGCCAGCAGCGTATCGGGGATGGTCGGCGAGCAGTACTTC
>TRBV5-1|.|TRBJ1-2|.
CASSLERGTPAGYTF
TGCGCCAGCAGCTTGGAGCGGGGAACCCCAGCGGGCTACACCTTC
>TRBV13|.|TRBJ1-5|TRBD1
CASSLGTGGNSNQPQHF
TGTGCCAGCAGCCTTGGGACAGGGGGCAATAGCAATCAGCCCCAGCATTTT
>TRBV10-3|.|TRBJ2-7|.
CAISEAASGTYEQYF
TGTGCCATCAGTGAGGCAGCGTCAGGGACCTACGAGCAGTACTTC
>TRBV18|.|TRBJ1-2|TRBD1
CASSPEGQGRGGYTF
TGTGCCAGCTCACCTGAGGGACAGGGTCGAGGTGGCTACACCTTC
>TRBV19|once|TRBJ1-6|.
CASRNTDNSYNSPLHF
TGTGCCAGTAGGAATACGGACAACTCCTATAATTCACCCCTCCACTTT
>TRBV18|.|TRBJ2-2|TRBD1
CASSRPTGVDTGELFF
TGTGCCAGCTCACGACCGACAGGGGTCGACACCGGGGAGCTGTTTTTT
>TRBV18|.|TRBJ1-1|.
CASSPGGWGVEAFF
TGTGCCAGCTCACCCGGCGGGTGGGGGGTTGAAGCTTTCTTT
>TRBV4-3|.|TRBJ1-3|.
CASSQDREAGNTIYF
TGCGCCAGCAGCCAAGATCGGGAAGCTGGAAACACCATATATTTT
>TRBV5-1|.|TRBJ1-2|.
CASRTDTAYGYTF
TGCGCCAGCAGAACCGACACGGCCTATGGCTACACCTTC